This is a list of T cell receptor beta chains from one sample in a study of response to subunit inactivated influenza vaccine. TCRdb recomputed calls from the RT-PCR reads with MiXCR, one row per CDR3 protein. This repertoire shows about 650,000 distinct CDR3 sequences, about 15% found once; its top ten account for less than 8.5%. The sample was PBMCs from blood, taken about 14 days before vaccination. These receptors were obtained from a man in his fifties who received an inactivated influenza vaccine. Both conserved end residues are part of each CDR3. The order of the fields is V gene, J gene, D gene, clone size, CDR3 DNA, CDR3 protein. A D gene is named only where the DNA matches it firmly. Clone size appears in some rows only: once, few, many, or a class for an expanded clone.

>TRBV4-3|TRBJ2-1|.|.
TGCGCCAGCAGCCAAGTTGGAACAGGGAACAATGAGCAGTTCTTC
CASSQVGTGNNEQFF
>TRBV7-2|TRBJ1-1|.|few
TGTGCCAGCAGCTTAGCCTCGACAGGATTCAACACTGAAGCTTTCTTT
CASSLASTGFNTEAFF
>TRBV27|TRBJ2-7|.|.
TGTGCCAGCAGTTTAAATGGCGGATCCTACGAGCAGTACTTC
CASSLNGGSYEQYF
>TRBV2|TRBJ2-7|.|.
TGTGCCAGCAGTGAGTTTACAGCAGGAAGGGACGAGCAGTACTTC
CASSEFTAGRDEQYF
>TRBV28|TRBJ1-1|TRBD1|few
TGTGCCAGCAGTCGTACGGGACAGAGCCTAGGGGCTTTCTTT
CASSRTGQSLGAFF
>TRBV9|TRBJ2-3|.|few
TGTGCCAGTTCGACTACTGACGGAAATACGCAGTATTTT
CASSTTDGNTQYF
>TRBV14|TRBJ2-3|TRBD1|.
TGTGCCAGCAGCAAGTACCCAGGGGGCGCGATAGCCGATACGCAGTATTTT
CASSKYPGGAIADTQYF
>TRBV7-3|TRBJ2-5|TRBD1|few
TGTGCCAGCAGCTTAACGGGGACAGGGGGGGAGACCCAGTACTTC
CASSLTGTGGETQYF
>TRBV20-1|TRBJ2-7|TRBD2|.
TGCAGTCCTTTGACGGGACTAGCGGACCGAGAGCAGTACTTC
CSPLTGLADREQYF
>TRBV15|TRBJ1-5|.|.
TGTGCCACCAGCAGAGACGGTAGCGGACCCACAGATACGCAGCATTTT
CATSRDGSGPTDTQHF